The T cell receptor (beta chain) described here comes from a study of OX40 agonist ivuxolimab in advanced cancers. Whole-study findings and limits: In the 0.1-3.0 mg/kg groups, partial responders showed among the lowest expansion. Low normalized clonal expansion also occurred in some nonresponding patients. There were, on average, more expanded clones in CD8+ T cells than in CD4+.

In regard to this clone: The antigen remains unidentified.

Assay used: immunoSEQ multiplex PCR; TCRdb lists only in-frame clones, some missing. Of about 22,000 clones in the sample, 65% to 90% were seen once. Germline-derived CDR1 and CDR2 are MNHEY and SMNVEV (reference sequence). V was pared by 4 bases and J by 8 bases, with 2 bases of the junction left unmatched. There are 12 residues in the CDR3. The sample consisted of CD4+ or CD8+ T cells sorted from blood, taken in a trial of the OX40 agonist ivuxolimab. The origin of this receptor is an adult with an advanced solid tumor such as melanoma, head and neck, liver or kidney cancer. This chain connects TRBV27 to TRBJ2-1; 7 bases agree with TRBD2. The CDR3 here is CASSSSGDEQFF. The CDR3 region has the DNA TGTGCCAGCAGTTCTAGCGGCGATGAGCAGTTCTTC.